This T cell receptor beta chain was captured by sequencing in a study of blood T cell repertoires in COVID-19. Germline CDR1 reads SGHAT; CDR2 reads FQNNGV. The V and J ends lost 5 bases and 6 bases, in that order; junction bases with no gene match: 11. The CDR3 runs 16 residues. Sequencing was performed with immunoSEQ multiplex PCR; in TCRdb, only in-frame clones are kept and a portion is missing. This table has hundreds of thousands of clones, approximately 86% appearing once. Material for sequencing was peripheral blood. The gene calls are TRBV11-2 and TRBJ2-1; 9 nucleotides match TRBD2. The clonotype comes from a woman in her 70s with COVID-19, enrolled during active disease. The chain's CDR3 is CASSTRGGDFFNEQFF. CDR3 nucleotide sequence: TGTGCCAGCAGCACCCGCGGGGGGGATTTTTTCAATGAGCAGTTCTTC.